The 6 T cell receptor beta chains presented below share a single source sample, sequenced in a study of blood T cells in healthy people across ages. Together with a sample-barcoded 5' primer, a J-beta primer mix was included in a second PCR lasting about 6 to 11 cycles. TCRdb recomputed calls from the 5' RACE reads with MiXCR, one row per CDR3 protein. This sample carries roughly 1.6 million distinct CDR3 sequences, approximately 32% of them seen once, and the ten largest clones take roughly 10%. The specimen sequenced was blood. The receptors shown here come from a young woman in good health.

This clonotype was recorded a few times. The rearrangement uses TRBV7-6 and TRBJ2-3; 9 bases map to TRBD2. V trimming: 2 bases; J trimming: 5 bases; junction bases outside the gene matches: 11. CDR3 length: 17 amino acids. Per the germline V gene, CDR1 is SGHVS and CDR2 is FNYEAQ. The CDR3 DNA sequence: TGTGCCAGCAGCTTACCCTCGGGCGGGGGGGCTGAAGATACGCAGTATTTT. It yields the protein CASSLPSGGGAEDTQYF.

V usage is TRBV7-6 and J usage is TRBJ2-3, with D possibly matching TRBD2 (5 bases). Trimming removed 1 base from V and 3 bases from J, with 14 bases in between. The CDR3 extends over 16 amino acids. Germline V CDR1 and CDR2: SGHVS, FNYEAQ. CDR3 residues: CASSLVAGGKTDTQYF. Written as DNA, the CDR3 is TGTGCCAGCAGCTTAGTGGCCGGAGGCAAAACAGATACGCAGTATTTT.

A few counts support this clonotype. The chain couples TRBV7-9 to TRBJ2-7; TRBD1 aligns across 9 bases. The CDR3 is made up of 15 amino acids. The trim removed 6 bases at V and 4 bases at J, leaving 10 bases unmatched. Per germline, CDR1 SEHNR and CDR2 FQNEAQ (reference sequence). CDR3: CASSSDRGVRYEQYF. CDR3 in DNA: TGTGCCAGCAGTTCGGACAGGGGAGTTCGATACGAGCAGTACTTC.

Concerning this clonotype itself: One base away lies a much larger clone, so this may be a sequencing read error. The V gene is TRBV29-1, the J gene TRBJ2-1; maybe TRBD2 (5 bases). The CDR3 covers 14 residues. From germline, CDR1 is SQVTM and CDR2 ANQGSEA. V was trimmed by 2 bases and J by 0 bases, leaving 8 bases between them. This CDR3 reads CSVELEDSYNEQFF. The CDR3 DNA sequence: TGCAGCGTTGAATTGGAGGACTCCTACAATGAGCAGTTCTTC.

This clonotype turned up a few times. The CDR3 DNA reads TGTGCCAGCAGTTTAGGGCCGTCGTCGGGCAGGGGGTACGAGCAGTACTTC. Encoded protein: CASSLGPSSGRGYEQYF. The chain uses TRBV28 and TRBJ2-7; the match to TRBD1 covers 7 bases. There are 17 residues in the CDR3. The V gene's germline CDR1 is MDHEN and CDR2 SYDVKM. V lost 2 bases, J lost 4 bases, and 14 bases stayed unmatched.

This sequence joins TRBV9 and TRBJ2-7, with TRBD2 matching 7 bases. The CDR3 spans 15 residues. Germline V CDR1 and CDR2: SGDLS, YYNGEE. V lost 1 base and J lost 3; bases outside the gene matches: 7. CDR3 loop: CASSVSGGSRYEQYF. The CDR3 region has the DNA TGTGCCAGCAGCGTATCTGGCGGGAGTCGCTACGAGCAGTACTTC.